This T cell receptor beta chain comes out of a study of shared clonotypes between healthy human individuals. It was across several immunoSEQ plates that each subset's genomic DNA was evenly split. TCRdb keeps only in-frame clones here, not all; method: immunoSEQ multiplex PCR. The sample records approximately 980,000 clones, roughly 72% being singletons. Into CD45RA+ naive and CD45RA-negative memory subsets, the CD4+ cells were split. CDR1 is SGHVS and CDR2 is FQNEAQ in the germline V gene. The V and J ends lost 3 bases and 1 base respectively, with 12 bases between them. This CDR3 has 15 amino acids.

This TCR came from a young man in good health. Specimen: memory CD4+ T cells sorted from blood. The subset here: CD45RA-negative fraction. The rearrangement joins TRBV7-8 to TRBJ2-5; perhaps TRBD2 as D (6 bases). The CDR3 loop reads CASSFGGNVQETQYF. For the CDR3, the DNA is TGTGCCAGCAGCTTCGGCGGGAACGTCCAAGAGACCCAGTACTTC.